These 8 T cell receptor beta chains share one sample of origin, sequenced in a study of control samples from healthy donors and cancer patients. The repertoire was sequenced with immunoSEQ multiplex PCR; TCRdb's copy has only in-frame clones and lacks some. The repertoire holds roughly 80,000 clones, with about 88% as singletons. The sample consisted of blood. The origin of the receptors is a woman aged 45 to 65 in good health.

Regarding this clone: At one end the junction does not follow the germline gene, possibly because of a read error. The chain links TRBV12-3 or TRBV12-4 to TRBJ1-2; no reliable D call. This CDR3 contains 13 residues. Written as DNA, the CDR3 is TGTGCCAGCAGCTTAGGATGGCGGGCAGGCTACACCTTC. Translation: CASSLGWRAGYTF.

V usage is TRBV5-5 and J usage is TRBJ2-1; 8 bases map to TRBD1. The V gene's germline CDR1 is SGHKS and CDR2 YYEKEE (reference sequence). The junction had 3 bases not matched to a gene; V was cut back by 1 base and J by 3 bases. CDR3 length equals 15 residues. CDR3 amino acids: CASSLTGGYYNEQFF. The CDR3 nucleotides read TGTGCCAGCAGCTTGACAGGGGGTTACTACAATGAGCAGTTCTTC. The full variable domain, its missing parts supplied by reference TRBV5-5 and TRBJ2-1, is DAGVTQSPTHLIKTRGQQVTLRCSPISGHKSVSWYQQVLGQGPQFIFQYYEKEERGRGNFPDRFSARQFPNYSSELNVNALLLGDSALYLCASSLTGGYYNEQFFGPGTRLTVL.

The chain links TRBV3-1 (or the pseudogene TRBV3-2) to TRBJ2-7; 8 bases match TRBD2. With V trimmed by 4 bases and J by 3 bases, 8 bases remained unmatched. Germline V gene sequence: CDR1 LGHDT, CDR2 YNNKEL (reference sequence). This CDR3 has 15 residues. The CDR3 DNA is TGTGCCAGCAGCCCCGGCCCCAGCGGGGGCTACGAGCAGTACTTC. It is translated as CASSPGPSGGYEQYF.

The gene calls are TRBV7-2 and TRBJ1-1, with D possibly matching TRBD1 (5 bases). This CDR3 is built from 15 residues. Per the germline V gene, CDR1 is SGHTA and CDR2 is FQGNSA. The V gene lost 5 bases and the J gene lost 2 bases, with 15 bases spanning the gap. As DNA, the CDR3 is TGTGCCAGCAGCCCCAAGGGGAACAGTAACACTGAAGCTTTCTTT. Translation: CASSPKGNSNTEAFF.

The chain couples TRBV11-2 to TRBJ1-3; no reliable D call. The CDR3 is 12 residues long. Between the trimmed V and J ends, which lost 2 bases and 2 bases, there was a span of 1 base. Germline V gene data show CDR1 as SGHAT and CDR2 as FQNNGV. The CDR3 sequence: CASSLPGNTIYF. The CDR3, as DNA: TGTGCCAGCAGCTTACCTGGAAACACCATATATTTT.

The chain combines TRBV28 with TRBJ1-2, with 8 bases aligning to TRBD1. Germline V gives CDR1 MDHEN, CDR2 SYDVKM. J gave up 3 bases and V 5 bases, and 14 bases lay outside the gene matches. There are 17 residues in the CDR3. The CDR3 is CASSQRQGRDLHYGYTF. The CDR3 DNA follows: TGTGCCAGCAGTCAGCGACAGGGGCGGGATTTACACTATGGCTACACCTTC.

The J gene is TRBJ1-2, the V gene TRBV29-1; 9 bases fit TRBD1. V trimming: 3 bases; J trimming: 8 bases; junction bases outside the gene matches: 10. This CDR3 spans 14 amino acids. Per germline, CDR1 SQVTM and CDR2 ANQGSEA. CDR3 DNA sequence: TGCAGCGTTGATTCCTCGGGACAGGGAGGAGGCTACACCTTC. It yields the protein CSVDSSGQGGGYTF. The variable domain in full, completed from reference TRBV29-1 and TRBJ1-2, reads SAVISQKPSRDICQRGTSLTIQCQVDSQVTMMFWYRQQPGQSLTLIATANQGSEATYESGFVIDKFPISRPNLTFSTLTVSNMSPEDSSIYLCSVDSSGQGGGYTFGSGTRLTVV.

The CDR3 loop is CASSLTLGDEQYF. The CDR3 nucleotides are TGTGCCAGCAGCTTAACTCTGGGGGACGAGCAGTACTTC. The rearrangement joins TRBV7-9 to TRBJ2-7; D is perhaps TRBD1 or TRBD2 (5 bases each). The CDR3 is 13 amino acids. Per germline, CDR1 SEHNR and CDR2 FQNEAQ (reference sequence). V was pared by 2 bases and J by 5 bases, with 10 bases between.